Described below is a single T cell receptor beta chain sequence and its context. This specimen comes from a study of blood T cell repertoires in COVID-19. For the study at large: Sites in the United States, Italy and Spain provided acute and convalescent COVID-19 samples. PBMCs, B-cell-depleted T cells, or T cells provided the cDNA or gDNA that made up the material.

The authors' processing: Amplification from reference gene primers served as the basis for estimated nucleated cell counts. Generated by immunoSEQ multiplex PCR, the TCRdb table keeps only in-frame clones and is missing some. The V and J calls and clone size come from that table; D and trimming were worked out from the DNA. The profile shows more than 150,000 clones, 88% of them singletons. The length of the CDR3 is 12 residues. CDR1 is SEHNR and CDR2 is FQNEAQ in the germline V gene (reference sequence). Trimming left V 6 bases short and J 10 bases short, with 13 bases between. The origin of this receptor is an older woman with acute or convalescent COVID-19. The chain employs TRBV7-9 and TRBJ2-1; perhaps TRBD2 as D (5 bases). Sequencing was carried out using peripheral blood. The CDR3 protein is CASSPERGEQFF. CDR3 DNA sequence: TGTGCCAGCAGTCCAGAACGAGGGGAGCAGTTCTTC.